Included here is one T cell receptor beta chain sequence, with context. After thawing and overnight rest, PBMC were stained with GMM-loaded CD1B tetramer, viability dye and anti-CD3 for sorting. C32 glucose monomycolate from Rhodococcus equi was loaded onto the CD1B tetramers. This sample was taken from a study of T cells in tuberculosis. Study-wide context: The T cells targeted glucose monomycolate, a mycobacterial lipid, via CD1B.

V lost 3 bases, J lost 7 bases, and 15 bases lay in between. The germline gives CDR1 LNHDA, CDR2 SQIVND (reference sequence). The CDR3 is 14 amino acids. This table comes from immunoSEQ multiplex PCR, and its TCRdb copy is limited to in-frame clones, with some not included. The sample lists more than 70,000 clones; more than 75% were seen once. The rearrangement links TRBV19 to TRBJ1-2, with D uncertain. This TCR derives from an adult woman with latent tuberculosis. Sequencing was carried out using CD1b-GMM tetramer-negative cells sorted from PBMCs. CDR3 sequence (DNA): TGTGCCAGTAGTATGGCCCAGGCCCTTCTTGGCTACACCTTC. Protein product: CASSMAQALLGYTF.